The present T cell receptor beta chain was sequenced within a study of OX40 agonist ivuxolimab in advanced cancers. Overall study: Of mixed ages from about 23 to 90 and averaging approximately 60 years, the group was around 78% male. The eligibility criteria allowed prior anti-PD-1, anti-PD-L1 or anti-CTLA-4 therapy, and approximately 38% had some.

Only a few counts were recorded for this clone. Its antigen is unknown. This table comes from immunoSEQ multiplex PCR, and its TCRdb copy is limited to in-frame clones, with some not included. Found here are 50,000 or so clones, around 84% of them singletons; the top ten hold about 5.1%. Study results and caveats: Within 6 weeks, CD4+ and CD8+ blood T cells expanded clonally at 0.1 to 3.0 mg/kg.

Sample: CD4+ or CD8+ T cells sorted from blood, taken in a trial of the OX40 agonist ivuxolimab. This TCR was recovered from an adult with an advanced solid tumor such as melanoma, head and neck, liver or kidney cancer.

CDR3 DNA: TGTGCCAGCAGTGAAGATTTCACAGATACGCAGTATTTT. Encoded protein: CASSEDFTDTQYF. The chain couples TRBV2 to TRBJ2-3; D not certain. V was clipped by 1 base and J by 2 bases, with 4 bases between them. Germline loops: CDR1 SNHLY, CDR2 FYNNEI. The CDR3 consists of 13 residues.